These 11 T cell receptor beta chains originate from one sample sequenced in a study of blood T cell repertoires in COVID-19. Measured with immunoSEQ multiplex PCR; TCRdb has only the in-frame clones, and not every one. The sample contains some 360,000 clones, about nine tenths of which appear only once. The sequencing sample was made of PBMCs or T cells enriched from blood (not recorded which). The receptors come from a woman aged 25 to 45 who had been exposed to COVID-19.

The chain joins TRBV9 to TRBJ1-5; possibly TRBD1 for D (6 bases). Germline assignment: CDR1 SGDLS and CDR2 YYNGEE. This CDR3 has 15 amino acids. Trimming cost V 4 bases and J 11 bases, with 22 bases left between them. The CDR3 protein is CASSPGGAPGGAQHF. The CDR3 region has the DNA TGTGCCAGCAGCCCGGGGGGGGCACCCGGAGGGGCCCAGCATTTT.

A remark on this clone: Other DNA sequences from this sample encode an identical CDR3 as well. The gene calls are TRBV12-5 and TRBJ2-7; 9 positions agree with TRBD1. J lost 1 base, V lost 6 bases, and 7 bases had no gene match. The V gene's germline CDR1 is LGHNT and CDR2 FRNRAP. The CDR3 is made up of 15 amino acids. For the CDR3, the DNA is TGTGCTAGTGGCCTGCCCGGGACAGGGTCCTACGAGCAGTACTTC. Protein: CASGLPGTGSYEQYF.

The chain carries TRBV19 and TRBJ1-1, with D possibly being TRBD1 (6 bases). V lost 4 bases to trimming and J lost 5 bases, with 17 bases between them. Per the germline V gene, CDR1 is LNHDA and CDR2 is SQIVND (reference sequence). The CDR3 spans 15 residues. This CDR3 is CASSTLGGHRTEAFF. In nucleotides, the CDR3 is TGTGCCAGTAGTACCCTGGGGGGGCATAGGACTGAAGCTTTCTTT.

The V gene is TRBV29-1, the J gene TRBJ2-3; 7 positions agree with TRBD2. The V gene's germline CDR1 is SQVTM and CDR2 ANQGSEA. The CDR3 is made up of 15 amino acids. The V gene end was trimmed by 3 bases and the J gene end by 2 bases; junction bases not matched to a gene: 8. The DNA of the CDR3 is TGCAGCGTTGATGGTCTAGCGGAGATCACAGATACGCAGTATTTT. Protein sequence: CSVDGLAEITDTQYF.

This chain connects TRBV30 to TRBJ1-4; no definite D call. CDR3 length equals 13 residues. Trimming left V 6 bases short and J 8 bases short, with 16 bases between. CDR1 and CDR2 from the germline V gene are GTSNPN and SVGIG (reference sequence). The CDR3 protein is CACTTGVEEKLFF. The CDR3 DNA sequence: TGTGCCTGCACTACGGGTGTTGAGGAAAAACTGTTTTTT.

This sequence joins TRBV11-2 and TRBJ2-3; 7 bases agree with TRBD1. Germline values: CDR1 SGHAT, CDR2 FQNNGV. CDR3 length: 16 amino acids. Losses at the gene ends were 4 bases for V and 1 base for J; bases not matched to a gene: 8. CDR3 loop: CASSYPPGQGTDTQYF. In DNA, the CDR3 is TGTGCCAGCAGCTACCCCCCCGGACAGGGCACAGATACGCAGTATTTT.

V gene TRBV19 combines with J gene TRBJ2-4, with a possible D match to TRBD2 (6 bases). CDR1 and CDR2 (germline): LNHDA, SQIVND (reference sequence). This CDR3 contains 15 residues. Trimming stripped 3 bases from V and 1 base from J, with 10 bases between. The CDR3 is CASSIGSRAKNIQYF. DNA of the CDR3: TGTGCCAGTAGTATCGGGAGTAGGGCCAAAAACATTCAGTACTTC. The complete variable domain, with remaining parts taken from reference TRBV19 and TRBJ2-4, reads DGGITQSPKYLFRKEGQNVTLSCEQNLNHDAMYWYRQDPGQGLRLIYYSQIVNDFQKGDIAEGYSVSREKKESFPLTVTSAQKNPTAFYLCASSIGSRAKNIQYFGAGTRLSVL.

The CDR3 coding sequence is TGTGCCAGCTCCTCTTCGCAGTATAGCAATCAGCCCCAGCATTTT. Translating gives CASSSSQYSNQPQHF. The V call is TRBV18, the J call TRBJ1-5; D is undetermined. CDR1 is KGHSH and CDR2 is LQKENI in the germline V gene. The ends were cut back, 6 bases at V and 0 bases at J, with 12 bases in the middle. This CDR3 has 15 residues.

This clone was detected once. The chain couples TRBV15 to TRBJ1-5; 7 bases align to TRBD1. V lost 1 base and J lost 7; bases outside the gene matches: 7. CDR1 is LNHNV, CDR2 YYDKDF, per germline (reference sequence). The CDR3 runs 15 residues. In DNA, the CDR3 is TGTGCCACCAGCAGAGCGACAGGGAAAGAACAGCCCCAGCATTTT. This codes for CATSRATGKEQPQHF.

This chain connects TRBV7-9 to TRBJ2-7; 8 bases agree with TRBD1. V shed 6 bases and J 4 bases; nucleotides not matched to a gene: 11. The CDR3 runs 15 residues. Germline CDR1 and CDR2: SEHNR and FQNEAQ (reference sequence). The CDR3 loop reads CASSAGQGLGYEQYF. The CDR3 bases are TGTGCCAGCAGTGCCGGACAGGGTTTGGGGTACGAGCAGTACTTC.

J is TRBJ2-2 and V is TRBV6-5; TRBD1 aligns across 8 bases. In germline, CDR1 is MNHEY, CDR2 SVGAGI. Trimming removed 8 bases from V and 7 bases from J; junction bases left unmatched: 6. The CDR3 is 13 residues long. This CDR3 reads CASFQGAGGELFF. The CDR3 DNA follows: TGTGCCAGCTTTCAGGGGGCGGGCGGGGAGCTGTTTTTT.